This TCR beta chain was sequenced in a study of CD8 T cells in Susac syndrome. Study summary: There were Susac syndrome patients who were therapy-naive at blood draw, others on corticosteroids, and others on intravenous immunoglobulin alone.

With regard to this clonotype: No antigen is known for it.

Random hexamers were used to reverse transcribe roughly 0.45 to 1 ug of RNA. An immunoSEQ multiplex PCR amplified TCR beta CDR3 over 54 Vbeta and 13 Jbeta. MiXCR, applied by TCRdb to the immunoSEQ multiplex PCR reads, yields one record per CDR3 protein. The profile shows roughly 190,000 distinct CDR3 sequences, about 95% of them singletons. Per the germline V gene, CDR1 is MNHEY and CDR2 is SVGAGI. CDR3 length: 12 amino acids. Trimming removed 6 bases from V and 7 bases from J, with 10 bases in between. The study, taken as a whole, reports: Acknowledgment was made by the study that its TCR sequencing and HLA analysis involved a relatively small number of individuals.

Sample: CD8+ T cells from PBMCs. This TCR was recovered from a human donor with Susac syndrome. The genes are TRBV6-5 and TRBJ2-1; D not resolved. The CDR3 DNA sequence: TGTGCCAGCAGGCCGTCTTCGAATGAGCAGTTCTTC. Its protein product is CASRPSSNEQFF.